This T cell receptor (beta chain) is drawn from a study of blood T cell repertoires in COVID-19. Only in-frame clones appear in the TCRdb table, and some are missing; sequencing was by immunoSEQ multiplex PCR. The repertoire holds 200,000 to 300,000 clones, with 82% as singletons. J was trimmed by 1 base and V by 4 bases; bases with no gene match: 9. The CDR3 runs to 16 residues. Germline V CDR1 and CDR2: SGHNT, YYREEE (reference sequence). This chain joins TRBV5-4 and TRBJ2-7; 9 bases line up with TRBD2. The sample taken for sequencing was peripheral blood. The sequence was collected from a woman aged 55-70 years with active or convalescent COVID-19. The CDR3 DNA is TGTGCCAGCAGCCCCACTAGCGGGCGGCTTTCCTACGAGCAGTACTTC. Protein product: CASSPTSGRLSYEQYF.